Listed below are T cell receptor beta chains from one sample, sequenced in a study of brain T cells in children with intractable seizures. The assay was immunoSEQ multiplex PCR, and TCRdb's table has in-frame clones only and misses some. The sample lists under 45,000 clones, around 90% occurring once. Sequencing used peripheral blood, obtained at surgery. Receptors originate from a girl aged 2-10 years with tuberous sclerosis and intractable seizures. The CDR3 runs from the conserved cysteine through the conserved F or W. The order of the fields is D gene, V gene, clone size, J gene, CDR3 DNA, CDR3 protein. A D gene is named only where the DNA matches it firmly. Clone size is stated in some rows and not others, as once, few, many or a class when expanded.

.,TRBV2,.,TRBJ1-6,TGTGCCAGCAGTGAAAGAAGCAGGGTCGACTCACCCCTCCACTTT,CASSERSRVDSPLHF
TRBD2,TRBV2,once,TRBJ2-1,TGTGCCAGCAGTGACCGTAGCGGGGGGGCCGCTGAGCAGTTCTTC,CASSDRSGGAAEQFF
.,TRBV11-1,.,TRBJ1-1,TGTGCCAGCAGTCCGGACAGCCTGAACACTGAAGCTTTCTTT,CASSPDSLNTEAFF
TRBD1,TRBV4-2,.,TRBJ1-5,TGTGCCAGCAGCTTCCGGGACAGGGCCGAACATCAGCCCCAGCATTTT,CASSFRDRAEHQPQHF
.,TRBV24-1,few,TRBJ1-2,TGTGCCACCAGTGATCAACACGGCTATGGCTACACCTTC,CATSDQHGYGYTF
.,TRBV6-5,.,TRBJ2-3,TGTGCCAGCAGTTACTCGATGTCAGAAGATACGCAGTATTTT,CASSYSMSEDTQYF
TRBD1,TRBV2,.,TRBJ2-5,TGTGCAGACAGGGGTCTTTCAGAGACCCAGTACTTC,CADRGLSETQYF
TRBD1,TRBV5-4,.,TRBJ1-2,TGTGCCAGCAGCTTGGCCGGACAGGGGCGGGGGGATGGCTACACCTTC,CASSLAGQGRGDGYTF
.,TRBV5-1,.,TRBJ2-3,TGCGCCAGCAGCTTGGTTTGGGTAGCCCCGAGCACAGATACGCAGTATTTT,CASSLVWVAPSTDTQYF
.,TRBV7-6,.,TRBJ2-5,TGTGCCAGCAGCTTAGCAGGACAGCCCCAAGAGACCCAGTACTTC,CASSLAGQPQETQYF
TRBD1,TRBV24-1,once,TRBJ1-2,TGTGCCACCAGTGACAGGGACAGGGGGTATGGCTACACCTTC,CATSDRDRGYGYTF
TRBD2,TRBV30,.,TRBJ2-2,TGTGCCTGGAGTGATAGGGGCGGGAGTAAACTCACCGGGGAGCTGTTTTTT,CAWSDRGGSKLTGELFF
.,TRBV3-1/TRBV3-2,.,TRBJ1-3,TGTGCCAGCAGCCAAGATAAGGGGCCTTCTGGAAACACCATATATTTT,CASSQDKGPSGNTIYF